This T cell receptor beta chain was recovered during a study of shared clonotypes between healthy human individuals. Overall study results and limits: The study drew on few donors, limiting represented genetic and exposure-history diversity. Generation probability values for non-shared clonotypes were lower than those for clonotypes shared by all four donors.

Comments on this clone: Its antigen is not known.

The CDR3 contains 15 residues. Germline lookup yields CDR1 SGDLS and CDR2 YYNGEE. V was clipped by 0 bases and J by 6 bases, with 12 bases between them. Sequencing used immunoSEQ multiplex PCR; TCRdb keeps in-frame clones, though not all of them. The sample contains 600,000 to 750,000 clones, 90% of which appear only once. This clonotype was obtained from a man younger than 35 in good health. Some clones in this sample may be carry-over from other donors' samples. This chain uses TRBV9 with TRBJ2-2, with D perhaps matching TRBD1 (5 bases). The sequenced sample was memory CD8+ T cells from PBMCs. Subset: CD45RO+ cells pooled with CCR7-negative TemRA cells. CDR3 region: CASSVAPGSSGELFF. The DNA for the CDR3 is TGTGCCAGCAGCGTAGCTCCAGGGTCGTCCGGGGAGCTGTTTTTT.